These 7 T cell receptor beta chains came from one sample sequenced in a study of early T cells in non-severe SARS-CoV-2 infection. One entry per CDR3 protein results from TCRdb running MiXCR on the 5' RACE reads. The table includes about 45,000 distinct CDR3 sequences, 11% detected once. The sample consisted of whole blood. The receptor source for this set is an adult who was a healthcare worker with PCR-confirmed SARS-CoV-2 infection or an uninfected control (not recorded which).

This clonotype has a count of ten or more. This chain uses TRBV6-4 with TRBJ2-1; 7 nucleotides match TRBD2. The CDR3 covers 12 residues. Germline-derived CDR1 and CDR2 are MRHNA and SNTAGT. Unmatched junction bases numbered 4, after V lost 6 bases and J lost 8 bases. CDR3 in amino acids: CASRRLAHEQFF. Here the CDR3 DNA reads TGTGCCAGCAGAAGACTAGCCCATGAGCAGTTCTTC.

This clonotype was recorded many times. The rearrangement uses TRBV7-3 and TRBJ2-7; weak D call: TRBD2 (5 bases). This CDR3 region has 13 residues. V was cut by 1 base and J by 7 bases, with 11 bases left in between. The germline gives CDR1 SGHTA, CDR2 FQGTGA. In nucleotides, the CDR3 is TGTGCCAGCAGCTTAAGCGGATCGGGGGAGCAGTACTTC. Amino acid sequence: CASSLSGSGEQYF.

This chain uses TRBV9 with TRBJ2-3; TRBD1 or TRBD2 may be the D gene (5 bases each). This CDR3 region has 12 residues. Germline values: CDR1 SGDLS, CDR2 YYNGEE. Trimming shortened V by 4 bases and J by 10 bases, and 13 bases separated the two germline ends. The CDR3 nucleotides are TGTGCCAGCAGCACCCCGGGACGGCCGCAGTATTTT. This encodes CASSTPGRPQYF.

Only a few counts were recorded for this clonotype. The chain is built from TRBV20-1 and TRBJ2-4; unclear D gene. CDR1 is DFQATT and CDR2 is SNEGSKA in the germline V gene (reference sequence). V lost 5 bases and J 9 bases, leaving 11 bases between the germline ends. This CDR3 contains 11 residues. The CDR3 region is CSALLVPIQYF. The CDR3 region has the DNA TGCAGTGCTCTCCTGGTCCCCATTCAGTACTTC.

The rearrangement links TRBV7-9 to TRBJ2-7; 8 bases agree with TRBD1. Germline CDR1 is SEHNR and CDR2 is FQNEAQ (reference sequence). V was pared by 5 bases and J by 3 bases, with 12 bases of the junction left unmatched. The CDR3 is made up of 16 amino acids. This chain's CDR3 is CASSLGPDRASYEQYF. Written as DNA, the CDR3 is TGTGCCAGCAGCCTCGGCCCGGACAGGGCTAGCTACGAGCAGTACTTC.

This clonotype occurred once. A much larger clone sits a single nucleotide away, making a read error possible. The chain couples TRBV28 to TRBJ2-3, with 7 bases lining up with TRBD1. The CDR3 has 15 residues. V trimming: 8 bases; J trimming: 2 bases; junction bases outside the gene matches: 10. Germline V gene sequence: CDR1 MDHEN, CDR2 SYDVKM. Here the CDR3 reads CASCMTGSPTDTQYF. As DNA, the CDR3 is TGTGCCAGCTGTATGACAGGGAGCCCCACAGATACGCAGTATTTT.

V gene TRBV11-3 combines with J gene TRBJ2-7; 7 bases fit TRBD2. The V and J ends lost 5 bases and 6 bases, in that order; junction bases with no gene match: 7. Germline-derived CDR1 and CDR2 are SGHNT and YENEEA. This CDR3 is built from 13 residues. The CDR3, as DNA: TGTGCCAGCAGCCCCCGGGGAGGGTCCGAGCAGTACTTC. Its translation is CASSPRGGSEQYF.